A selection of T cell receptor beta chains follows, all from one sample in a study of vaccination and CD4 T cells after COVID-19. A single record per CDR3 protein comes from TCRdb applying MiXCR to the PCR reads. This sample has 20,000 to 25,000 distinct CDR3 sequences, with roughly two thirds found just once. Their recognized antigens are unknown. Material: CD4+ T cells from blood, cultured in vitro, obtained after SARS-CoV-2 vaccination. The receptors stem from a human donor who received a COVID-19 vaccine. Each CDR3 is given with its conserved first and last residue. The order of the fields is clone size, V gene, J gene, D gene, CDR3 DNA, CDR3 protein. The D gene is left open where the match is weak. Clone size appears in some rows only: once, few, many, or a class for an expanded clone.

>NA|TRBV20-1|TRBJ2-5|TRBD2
TGCAGTGCTGAGGGCCCGGGACTACTGAGGGAGACCCAGTACTTC
CSAEGPGLLRETQYF
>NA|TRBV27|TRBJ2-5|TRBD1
TGTGCCAGCAGTTCGACAGGGGGCCAAGAGACCCAGTACTTC
CASSSTGGQETQYF
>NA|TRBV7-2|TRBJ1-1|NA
TGTGCCAGCAGCCAGACCGGGGGTCGCACTGAAGCTTTCTTT
CASSQTGGRTEAFF
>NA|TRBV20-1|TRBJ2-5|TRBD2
TGCAGTGCTGACCCCCGAGCGGGGGCCCAGACCCAGTACTTC
CSADPRAGAQTQYF
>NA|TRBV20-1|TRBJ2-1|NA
TGCAGTGCAACTTTACCTCTCTACAATGAGCAGTTCTTC
CSATLPLYNEQFF
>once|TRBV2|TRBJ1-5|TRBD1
TGTGCCAGCAGAAAGGACAGGGGCTCTAATCAGCCCCAGCATTTT
CASRKDRGSNQPQHF
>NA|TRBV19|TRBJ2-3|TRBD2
TGTGCCAGTAGTTCTGTTGGGGGGGGTTTTAGCACAGATACGCAGTATTTT
CASSSVGGGFSTDTQYF
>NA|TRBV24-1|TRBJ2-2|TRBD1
TGTGCCACCAGTGATCCTAGACAGGGGACCACCGGGGAGCTGTTTTTT
CATSDPRQGTTGELFF
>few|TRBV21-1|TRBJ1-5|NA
TGTGCCAGCAGCCAAAACTCGGGACATAGAAAGGATAGCAATCAGCCCCAGCATTTT
CASSQNSGHRKDSNQPQHF
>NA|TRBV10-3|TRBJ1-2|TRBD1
TGTGCCGCCCGGGACAGGGGTGCCCATGGCTACACCTTC
CAARDRGAHGYTF
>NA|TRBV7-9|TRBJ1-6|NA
TGTGCCCTGGGGGGGCAGGGAACAAATTCACCCCTCCACTTT
CALGGQGTNSPLHF
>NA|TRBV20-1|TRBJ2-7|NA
TGCAGTGCTAGAGGAGCAGGGGGAGGGCACGAGCAGTACTTC
CSARGAGGGHEQYF
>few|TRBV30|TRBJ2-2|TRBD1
TGTGCCTGGAGTGTTCGAGGACAGGGAGTCAACACCGGGGAGCTGTTTTTT
CAWSVRGQGVNTGELFF
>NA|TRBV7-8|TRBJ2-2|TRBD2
TGTGCCAGCAGCTTAGTTGGACTAGCGGGTTATGGCGGGGAGCTGTTTTTT
CASSLVGLAGYGGELFF
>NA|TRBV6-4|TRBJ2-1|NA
TGTGCCAGCAGCGTGCAGAGCGGCTCCTACAATGAGCAGTTCTTC
CASSVQSGSYNEQFF
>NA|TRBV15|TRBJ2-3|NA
TGTGCCACCAGCAGAGAGGAGGAGACAGATACGCAGTATTTT
CATSREEETDTQYF
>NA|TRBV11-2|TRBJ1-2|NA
TGTGCCAGCAGCTCCGTTAATAGACAGCGGAACTATGGCTACACCTTC
CASSSVNRQRNYGYTF